A selection of T cell receptor beta chains follows, all from one sample in a study of T-cell reconstitution after alpha-beta-depleted transplantation in children. One entry per CDR3 protein results from TCRdb running MiXCR on the PCR reads. The sample comprises 240,000 or so distinct CDR3 sequences, approximately 8.9% of which are singletons, and just under 6.5% rests with the top ten. The sample here was PBMCs, mostly from graft donor cells, taken 180 days after TCRalphabeta/CD19-depleted stem cell transplant. The source of these receptors is a male patient younger than 18 who had a stem cell transplant for acute lymphoblastic leukemia, so the T cells may come from the graft donor. Both conserved end residues are part of each CDR3. D genes are given only for firm matches. Clone size, where shown, is once, few, many, or a class for clones that have expanded.

clone size	V gene	D gene	J gene	CDR3 protein	CDR3 DNA
many	TRBV10-3	TRBD1	TRBJ1-6	CAISEYRDSNSPLHF	TGTGCCATCAGTGAGTATCGGGACAGTAATTCACCCCTCCACTTT
many	TRBV12-3/TRBV12-4	TRBD1	TRBJ2-7	CASSLGMTGNEQYF	TGTGCCAGCAGTTTGGGAATGACAGGGAACGAGCAGTACTTC
many	TRBV12-3/TRBV12-4	NA	TRBJ1-4	CASSFRSSNEKLFF	TGTGCCAGCAGTTTCAGAAGCTCAAATGAAAAACTGTTTTTT
many	TRBV7-9	TRBD1	TRBJ1-4	CASSFRQGQGEKLFF	TGTGCCAGCAGCTTCCGACAGGGGCAGGGGGAAAAACTGTTTTTT
many	TRBV6-1	TRBD2	TRBJ2-2	CASSGRREANTGELFF	TGTGCCAGCAGTGGGCGGCGGGAGGCTAACACCGGGGAGCTGTTTTTT
NA	TRBV19	NA	TRBJ2-1	CASSFLENEQFF	TGTGCCAGTAGTTTCCTAGAAAATGAGCAGTTCTTC
many	TRBV6-1	NA	TRBJ1-4	CASKIVATNEKLFF	TGTGCCAGCAAGATAGTAGCAACTAATGAAAAACTGTTTTTT
many	TRBV4-3	TRBD2	TRBJ2-3	CASSQEWAGGQDEDTQYF	TGCGCCAGCAGCCAAGAATGGGCGGGGGGGCAAGATGAAGATACGCAGTATTTT
many	TRBV2	TRBD2	TRBJ2-1	CASTEGTSGNPEQFF	TGTGCCAGCACCGAAGGAACTAGCGGGAATCCTGAGCAGTTCTTC
NA	TRBV2	NA	TRBJ1-2	CARGGGGAKYGYTF	TGTGCCAGAGGGGGGGGAGGAGCCAAGTATGGCTACACCTTC
many	TRBV20-1	NA	TRBJ1-1	CSARGYGTPGAGTEAFF	TGCAGTGCTAGAGGCTATGGGACGCCAGGGGCTGGCACTGAAGCTTTCTTT
many	TRBV5-6	NA	TRBJ2-3	CASSFTHTQYF	TGTGCCAGCAGCTTCACACATACGCAGTATTTT
many	TRBV20-1	TRBD2	TRBJ2-7	CSAIGLGSNYEQYF	TGCAGTGCTATCGGACTAGGGTCGAACTACGAGCAGTACTTC
many	TRBV6-1	NA	TRBJ1-3	CASGLRGSGNTIYF	TGTGCCAGCGGGTTAAGAGGCTCTGGAAACACCATATATTTT
many	TRBV7-9	NA	TRBJ2-7	CASSLLSGVRSYEQYF	TGTGCCAGCAGCTTATTATCAGGGGTTCGCTCCTACGAGCAGTACTTC
many	TRBV20-1	NA	TRBJ1-1	CSALLAILGNTEAFF	TGCAGTGCTTTACTTGCAATCCTGGGGAACACTGAAGCTTTCTTT
many	TRBV29-1	NA	TRBJ2-3	CSVRLAVDTQYF	TGCAGCGTTAGACTGGCGGTAGATACGCAGTATTTT
many	TRBV7-2	TRBD1	TRBJ1-2	CASSLVWTGSGYTF	TGTGCCAGCAGCTTAGTCTGGACAGGGAGCGGCTACACCTTC
many	TRBV12-3/TRBV12-4	TRBD2	TRBJ2-1	CASSLSGRAGNEQFF	TGTGCCAGCAGTCTCAGCGGGAGGGCCGGCAATGAGCAGTTCTTC
NA	TRBV4-1	TRBD2	TRBJ2-2	CASSQDPTSGGATGELFF	TGCGCCAGCAGCCAAGATCCCACTAGCGGGGGGGCGACCGGGGAGCTGTTTTTT
NA	TRBV12-3/TRBV12-4	NA	TRBJ2-1	CASSLAGREAYNEQFF	TGTGCCAGCAGTTTAGCGGGCAGGGAGGCTTACAATGAGCAGTTCTTC
many	TRBV3-1	NA	TRBJ1-4	CASSQVRVGEKLFF	TGTGCCAGCAGCCAAGTCAGGGTGGGCGAAAAACTGTTTTTT
NA	TRBV6-1	NA	TRBJ2-7	CASRPPTLQGNEQYF	TGTGCCAGCAGACCCCCTACCTTACAGGGAAACGAGCAGTACTTC
many	TRBV27	TRBD1	TRBJ2-7	CASSWDRGAYEQYF	TGTGCCAGCAGTTGGGACAGGGGAGCCTACGAGCAGTACTTC
NA	TRBV1	NA	TRBJ2-6	CISSAKISGANVLTF	TGCATCAGCAGTGCTAAAATCTCTGGGGCCAACGTCCTGACTTTC